This note documents a single TCR beta chain sequence. The CDR3 has 15 residues. Trimming pared 0 bases from V and 3 bases from J, leaving 10 bases between. Germline V gene sequence: CDR1 SGHNT, CDR2 YYREEE (reference sequence). The data belong to a study of blood T cell repertoires in COVID-19. Assay: immunoSEQ multiplex PCR; the TCRdb copy retains only in-frame clones and omits some. The sample consists of approximately 82,000 clones, around 85% of them appearing once. The receptor comes from a woman aged 70-85 years with active or convalescent COVID-19. The specimen sequenced was peripheral blood. This sequence joins TRBV5-4 and TRBJ1-3; D might be TRBD1 (5 bases). CDR3 residues: CASSLAQANGNTIYF. CDR3 in DNA: TGTGCCAGCAGCTTGGCACAGGCGAATGGAAACACCATATATTTT.